The 29 T cell receptor beta chains reported below all come from one sample, sequenced in a study of blood T cells in healthy people across ages. A second PCR of about 6 to 11 cycles used a sample-barcoded 5' primer and a J-beta primer mix. Each CDR3 protein is one row after TCRdb ran MiXCR on the 5' RACE reads. Of 1.5 million to 1.9 million distinct CDR3 sequences in the sample, under 55% were seen once. Sample: blood. The receptors stem from a woman under 30 in good health.

The table lists this clonotype with a few counts. The chain is built from TRBV5-5 and TRBJ2-1, with D perhaps given as TRBD1 or TRBD2 (5 bases each). The germline V gene encodes CDR1 SGHKS and CDR2 YYEKEE (reference sequence). V was cut by 4 bases and J by 7 bases, with 15 bases left in between. The CDR3 sequence is 14 residues long. This CDR3 reads CASSPTGWGNEQFF. CDR3 sequence (DNA): TGTGCCAGCAGCCCCACGGGATGGGGGAATGAGCAGTTCTTC.

This clonotype was observed a handful of times. The chain links TRBV20-1 to TRBJ2-7; tentative D call: TRBD2 (5 bases). Germline assignment: CDR1 DFQATT and CDR2 SNEGSKA (reference sequence). Trimming cost V 2 bases and J 0 bases, with 23 bases left between them. The CDR3 is made up of 18 amino acids. The CDR3 DNA is TGCAGTGCTAGATATCCCCTCATGGGGTCGAGCGGCTCCTACGAGCAGTACTTC. Translated: CSARYPLMGSSGSYEQYF.

The V call is TRBV12-3 or TRBV12-4, the J call TRBJ2-5; unclear D gene. Trimming took off 7 bases at V and 4 bases at J, with 13 bases between the two ends. There are 13 residues in the CDR3. CDR3 coding DNA: TGTGCCAGCACCCGTGGCAGTGGAGAGACCCAGTACTTC. Its protein is CASTRGSGETQYF.

This clonotype has just one count. The chain employs TRBV4-3 and TRBJ1-6, with D maybe TRBD1 (5 bases). There are 16 residues in the CDR3. Trimming took 0 bases from V and 10 from J, leaving 16 bases between them. Germline CDR1 LGHNA, CDR2 YSLEER. In DNA, the CDR3 is TGCGCCAGCAGCCAAGATCCCTTCCAGGGAGGGTCACCCCTCCACTTT. Its translation: CASSQDPFQGGSPLHF.

V is TRBV20-1 and J is TRBJ2-7; TRBD2 agrees at 9 bases. V gave up 0 bases and J gave up 7 bases; unmatched junction bases: 16. Germline CDR1 is DFQATT and CDR2 is SNEGSKA (reference sequence). CDR3 length: 17 amino acids. DNA of the CDR3: TGCAGTGCTAGAGATTTCCTCCTAGCGGGGAGCAACAATGAGCAGTACTTC. Encoded protein: CSARDFLLAGSNNEQYF.

V gene TRBV18 combines with J gene TRBJ2-5, with 10 bases identical to TRBD2. Germline CDR1 reads KGHSH; CDR2 reads LQKENI. This CDR3 comprises 16 residues. J was trimmed by 4 bases and V by 5 bases; bases with no gene match: 10. The CDR3 loop reads CASSEGLAGVRETQYF. In nucleotides, the CDR3 is TGTGCCAGCTCAGAGGGGCTAGCGGGGGTCCGAGAGACCCAGTACTTC.

Only one count was recorded for this clonotype. V is TRBV7-3 and J is TRBJ2-4, with D tentatively TRBD2 (6 bases). The better agreement between TRBJ2-7 and the DNA end casts doubt on the J call. The CDR3 has 15 amino acids. Germline lookup yields CDR1 SGHTA and CDR2 FQGTGA. The CDR3 here is CASSLDGGRPYEQYF. The CDR3, as DNA: TGTGCCAGCAGCTTAGATGGGGGGAGACCCTACGAGCAGTACTTC.

This clonotype has a handful of counts. The J gene is TRBJ1-2, the V gene TRBV14; 9 nucleotides agree with TRBD1. In germline, CDR1 is SGHDN, CDR2 FVKESK. This CDR3 is built from 18 residues. The V segment lost 1 base and the J segment 6 bases; nucleotides outside the gene matches: 15. Written as DNA, the CDR3 is TGTGCCAGCAGCCAAGGGGGATGGACAGGGGATGCCAAGGATGGCTACACCTTC. Its translation: CASSQGGWTGDAKDGYTF.

Only a few counts were recorded for this clonotype. The chain is built from TRBV25-1 and TRBJ1-5; D possibly corresponds to TRBD1 (6 bases). The CDR3 has 15 residues. Looked up from germline, CDR1 is MGHDK and CDR2 is SYGVNS. Between the trimmed V and J ends, which lost 2 bases and 0 bases, there was a span of 8 bases. The DNA of the CDR3 is TGTGCCAGCAGTGAAGGGGGGCATAGCAATCAGCCCCAGCATTTT. Translation gives CASSEGGHSNQPQHF.

J is TRBJ1-2 and V is TRBV18; no reliable D call. CDR3 length: 17 amino acids. Germline V CDR1 and CDR2: KGHSH, LQKENI. The germline V and J ends were trimmed by 0 bases and 4 bases, with 18 bases remaining between them. The CDR3, as DNA: TGTGCCAGCTCACCACCGGAGAGATTGAGGGCTGGCTATGGCTACACCTTC. Its protein is CASSPPERLRAGYGYTF.

This clonotype came up a few times. The chain carries TRBV7-9 and TRBJ2-3, with TRBD1 matching 8 bases. Losses at the gene ends were 5 bases for V and 5 bases for J; bases not matched to a gene: 9. This CDR3 has 15 residues. Germline CDR1 and CDR2: SEHNR and FQNEAQ (reference sequence). The DNA for the CDR3 is TGTGCCAGCAGCGCCACAGGGGGAACGGGAGATACGCAGTATTTT. Its translation: CASSATGGTGDTQYF.

On this clonotype itself: Since the CDR3 does not end with the conserved phenylalanine or tryptophan, this likely comes from a read error. The rearrangement joins TRBV6-1 to TRBJ1-5; D is ambiguous. CDR1 and CDR2 from the germline V gene are MNHNS and SASEGT. V was trimmed by 1 base and J by 9 bases, leaving 10 bases between them. This CDR3 has 13 amino acids. This CDR3 reads CASSEDRTTPQHY. The CDR3 DNA is TGTGCCAGCAGTGAAGACAGAACTACGCCCCAGCATTAT.

This clonotype was counted only a few times. The genes are TRBV11-2 and TRBJ1-1; D unresolved. CDR1 and CDR2 from the germline V gene are SGHAT and FQNNGV. The length of the CDR3 is 16 residues. V was cut by 2 bases and J by 1 base, with 14 bases left in between. CDR3 residues: CASSLFSGGANTEAFF. The CDR3 bases are TGTGCCAGCAGCTTATTTTCAGGAGGAGCGAACACTGAAGCTTTCTTT. Variable domain in full (rest from reference TRBV11-2 and TRBJ1-1): EAGVAQSPRYKIIEKRQSVAFWCNPISGHATLYWYQQILGQGPKLLIQFQNNGVVDDSQLPKDRFSAERLKGVDSTLKIQPAKLEDSAVYLCASSLFSGGANTEAFFGQGTRLTVV.

This clonotype came up a few times. The chain uses TRBV6-2 or TRBV6-3 and TRBJ2-3; D is ambiguous. The CDR3 is 11 amino acids. V lost 4 bases, J lost 8 bases, and 7 bases lay in between. Germline-derived CDR1 and CDR2 are MNHEY and SVGEGT. CDR3 protein: CASSSVFTQYF. CDR3 sequence (DNA): TGTGCCAGCAGTTCGGTGTTTACGCAGTATTTT.

This clonotype was observed a few times. This chain joins TRBV20-1 and TRBJ2-7, with TRBD1 identical over 7 bases. CDR3 length: 12 residues. The germline CDR1 and CDR2 sequences are DFQATT and SNEGSKA (reference sequence). V lost 1 base and J lost 7; bases outside the gene matches: 4. CDR3 coding DNA: TGCAGTGCTAGAGCGACAGGGTGGGAGCAGTACTTC. Amino acid sequence: CSARATGWEQYF.

This chain links TRBV20-1 with TRBJ1-2; TRBD1 might be the D (5 bases). Germline loops: CDR1 DFQATT, CDR2 SNEGSKA (reference sequence). V dropped 0 bases and J dropped 6 bases, with 11 bases sitting between them. The length of the CDR3 is 13 residues. CDR3 amino acids: CSARDPGYHGYTF. The CDR3, as DNA: TGCAGTGCTAGAGATCCAGGGTACCATGGCTACACCTTC.

The V and J genes are TRBV10-3 and TRBJ2-7; 12 bases line up with TRBD2. CDR1 is ENHRY and CDR2 is SYGVKD in the germline V gene. This CDR3 is 14 amino acids long. Unmatched junction bases numbered 7, after V lost 6 bases and J lost 7 bases. The CDR3 protein is CAIRPSGGAAEQYF. The CDR3 DNA follows: TGTGCCATCAGACCTAGCGGGGGGGCCGCGGAGCAGTACTTC.

This chain links TRBV5-1 with TRBJ2-7; 8 bases align to TRBD2. The V gene's germline CDR1 is SGHRS and CDR2 YFSETQ. V was pared by 4 bases and J by 7 bases, with 19 bases of the junction left unmatched. The CDR3 is 17 residues long. The CDR3, as DNA: TGCGCCAGCAGCGCCAGCGGAGTGACGGGAGGGTACAATGAGCAGTACTTC. Amino acid sequence: CASSASGVTGGYNEQYF.

In this sample, this clonotype turned up a few times. The chain carries TRBV27 and TRBJ2-3; D assignment may be TRBD1 or TRBD2 (5 bases each). With 1 base removed from V and 5 bases from J, the gap between germline ends came to 19 bases. Per the germline V gene, CDR1 is MNHEY and CDR2 is SMNVEV (reference sequence). This CDR3 contains 17 residues. The CDR3 nucleotides are TGTGCCAGCAGTTTATTGGGAAGCATCGGGGCCGGAGATACGCAGTATTTT. Encoded protein: CASSLLGSIGAGDTQYF.

V gene TRBV7-8 combines with J gene TRBJ1-2; perhaps TRBD1 as D (5 bases). This CDR3 is 18 amino acids long. Looked up from germline, CDR1 is SGHVS and CDR2 is FQNEAQ. Trimming shortened V by 2 bases and J by 0 bases, and 19 bases separated the two germline ends. The CDR3 nucleotides are TGTGCCAGCAGCTTAACCAGGGTTGAACGTCCGGCTAACTATGGCTACACCTTC. Protein product: CASSLTRVERPANYGYTF.

The chain employs TRBV20-1 and TRBJ2-7; D could derive from TRBD1 or TRBD2 (5 bases each). The germline CDR1 and CDR2 sequences are DFQATT and SNEGSKA (reference sequence). CDR3 length: 17 amino acids. The germline V and J ends were trimmed by 6 bases and 4 bases, with 28 bases remaining between them. CDR3 residues: CSAPGNWDKGPFYEQYF. CDR3 sequence (DNA): TGCAGTGCCCCGGGGAACTGGGATAAGGGGCCATTTTACGAGCAGTACTTC.

This sequence joins TRBV20-1 and TRBJ1-3, with unresolved D. V was pared by 3 bases and J by 4 bases, with 7 bases between. Per germline, CDR1 DFQATT and CDR2 SNEGSKA (reference sequence). This CDR3 region has 12 residues. CDR3 protein: CSASTAGNTIYF. The CDR3 bases are TGCAGTGCTAGTACAGCGGGAAACACCATATATTTT.

There are a few counts of this clonotype. V usage is TRBV27 and J usage is TRBJ2-1, with 11 bases identical to TRBD2. Looked up from germline, CDR1 is MNHEY and CDR2 is SMNVEV (reference sequence). The V gene end was trimmed by 8 bases and the J gene end by 6 bases; junction bases not matched to a gene: 0. The CDR3 is made up of 12 amino acids. This chain's CDR3 is CASGTSGNEQFF. The DNA of the CDR3 is TGTGCCAGCGGGACTAGCGGCAATGAGCAGTTCTTC.

V and J are TRBV6-5 and TRBJ1-5; TRBD1 matches 11 bases. The length of the CDR3 is 19 residues. V dropped 2 bases and J dropped 6; count of bases not matched to a gene: 15. The germline CDR1 and CDR2 sequences are MNHEY and SVGAGI. The CDR3 sequence: CASSYPRTGGKRGSQPQHF. The CDR3 DNA follows: TGTGCCAGCAGTTACCCGCGGACAGGGGGCAAGAGGGGGAGTCAGCCCCAGCATTTT.

This clonotype has a handful of counts. CDR3 DNA sequence: TGTGCCAGCAGCTTCGGGGGACACTCACAAGAGACCCAGTACTTC. As protein: CASSFGGHSQETQYF. The J gene is TRBJ2-5, the V gene TRBV7-2; tentatively, D is TRBD1 or TRBD2 (6 bases each). Trimming removed 3 bases from V and 2 bases from J, with 13 bases in between. CDR1 and CDR2 (germline): SGHTA, FQGNSA. This CDR3 spans 15 amino acids.

V gene TRBV7-2 combines with J gene TRBJ1-1; the D gene is possibly TRBD1 (5 bases). In germline, CDR1 is SGHTA, CDR2 FQGNSA. V was cut by 4 bases and J by 5 bases, with 17 bases left in between. The CDR3 totals 15 residues. CDR3 nucleotide sequence: TGTGCCAGCAGCTCCGAGTCCAGGGCAATAACTGAAGCTTTCTTT. Amino acids: CASSSESRAITEAFF. The full variable domain, its missing parts supplied by reference TRBV7-2 and TRBJ1-1, is GAGVSQSPSNKVTEKGKDVELRCDPISGHTALYWYRQSLGQGLEFLIYFQGNSAPDKSGLPSDRFSAERTGGSVSTLTIQRTQQEDSAVYLCASSSESRAITEAFFGQGTRLTVV.

The chain's CDR3 is CASSSSNMAYEQYF. DNA for the CDR3: TGTGCCAGCAGCTCCTCTAATATGGCCTACGAGCAGTACTTC. The chain joins TRBV11-2 to TRBJ2-7; no definite D call. The CDR3 loop spans 14 amino acids. The ends were cut back, 4 bases at V and 2 bases at J, with 12 bases in the middle. CDR1 and CDR2 from the germline V gene are SGHAT and FQNNGV.

This chain links TRBV12-3 or TRBV12-4 with TRBJ1-2, with TRBD1 matching 9 bases. J gave up 9 bases and V 7 bases, and 24 bases lay outside the gene matches. The length of the CDR3 is 18 residues. As DNA, the CDR3 is TGTGCCAGCACCTCTCAGGGAGGGACAGGGCGGTTTGCATATCGCTACACCTTC. Its protein is CASTSQGGTGRFAYRYTF.

The chain carries TRBV7-2 and TRBJ1-5; TRBD1 might be the D (6 bases). Trimming took off 5 bases at V and 3 bases at J, with 11 bases between the two ends. This CDR3 contains 14 residues. CDR1 SGHTA and CDR2 FQGNSA come from the germline V gene. For the CDR3, the DNA is TGTGCCAGCAGCCTTGACAGGCCCAATCAGCCCCAGCATTTT. It yields the protein CASSLDRPNQPQHF.